A few counts support the clone carrying this T cell receptor (beta chain). The antigen remains unidentified. This entry belongs to a study of cytomegalovirus exposure and HLA in healthy donors. Study-level results: An ancestry cluster, one associated with Asian ancestry, reportedly showed fewer N-insertions than the 666-donor mean in a later analysis.

PCR involved 60 Vbeta and 13 Jbeta primers. Libraries were prepared by immunoSEQ multiplex PCR; TCRdb keeps only in-frame clonotypes and omits some of them. The table shows 100,000 to 150,000 clones, with roughly a tenth occurring only once. Looked up from germline, CDR1 is SGHRS and CDR2 is YFSETQ. The V gene lost 6 bases and the J gene lost 6 bases, with 16 bases spanning the gap. The CDR3 runs to 14 residues. This chain joins TRBV5-1 and TRBJ2-1; a weak D match, TRBD2 (7 bases). The sequencing input was PBMCs. The clonotype originates from a woman between 18 and 30 years old in good health and CMV-seropositive. The CDR3 loop is CASNLGGRSNEQFF. The CDR3 DNA sequence: TGCGCCAGCAATTTGGGGGGGCGATCCAATGAGCAGTTCTTC.